What follows is one T cell receptor beta chain and its context. Its antigen is unknown. All of the isolated RNA was reverse transcribed, so expressed TCRB transcripts were sequenced. The protocol was immunoSEQ multiplex PCR, while the TCRdb copy is restricted to in-frame clones and leaves out a portion. The data show under 250,000 clones, roughly 13% seen once. The data derive from a study of beta chain features in type 1 diabetes. Study results and caveats: People with Type 1 diabetes carried modestly yet significantly shorter TCRB CDR3s in all four CD4+ subsets.

The sample comprised naive CD4+ T cells from blood. This clonotype originated in a man between 25 and 39 years old with type 1 diabetes.

The CDR3 spells CASRVAGARYNEQFF. CDR3 sequence (DNA): TGCGCCAGCAGGGTAGCGGGAGCGAGGTACAATGAGCAGTTCTTC. The chain employs TRBV5-1 and TRBJ2-1; 9 bases agree with TRBD2. V was clipped by 5 bases and J by 4 bases; unmatched bases: 7. CDR3 size: 15 residues. Germline CDR1 and CDR2: SGHRS and YFSETQ.